What follows are 27 T cell receptor beta chains derived from one specimen sequenced in a study of CD8 T cells in Susac syndrome. Random hexamers primed reverse transcription of roughly 0.5 to 1 ug RNA. Via MiXCR, TCRdb re-called the immunoSEQ multiplex PCR reads, giving one row per CDR3 protein. The sample has around 71,000 distinct CDR3 sequences; roughly 93% are singletons. Sequencing used CD4+ T cells from PBMCs. The receptor set was obtained from a human donor with Susac syndrome.

This chain links TRBV9 with TRBJ2-1; 9 bases line up with TRBD2. The CDR3 length is 16 residues. Germline V gene lookup returns CDR1 SGDLS and CDR2 YYNGEE. V dropped 4 bases and J dropped 7; count of bases not matched to a gene: 12. Written as DNA, the CDR3 is TGTGCCAGCAGCCCCCGGGGGGGCGGGGGGGTTAATGAGCAGTTCTTC. Amino acid sequence: CASSPRGGGGVNEQFF.

The chain is built from TRBV20-1 and TRBJ1-1; 10 bases are a match to TRBD1. Losses at the gene ends were 6 bases for V and 11 bases for J; bases not matched to a gene: 15. Germline CDR1 DFQATT, CDR2 SNEGSKA (reference sequence). The length of the CDR3 is 14 residues. CDR3 sequence reads: CSALRGQGILGAFF. The CDR3 nucleotides read TGCAGTGCCCTCCGGGGACAGGGGATATTGGGGGCTTTCTTT.

The CDR3 here is CASSLASHAVSYNEQFF. The CDR3 DNA reads as TGTGCCAGCAGCTTAGCTTCTCATGCCGTCTCCTACAATGAGCAGTTCTTC. The rearrangement joins TRBV7-2 to TRBJ2-1; D uncertain. CDR3 length equals 17 residues. Germline V gives CDR1 SGHTA, CDR2 FQGNSA. Between the trimmed V and J ends, which lost 0 bases and 0 bases, there was a span of 12 bases. Filled out from reference TRBV7-2 and TRBJ2-1, the complete variable domain reads GAGVSQSPSNKVTEKGKDVELRCDPISGHTALYWYRQSLGQGLEFLIYFQGNSAPDKSGLPSDRFSAERTGGSVSTLTIQRTQQEDSAVYLCASSLASHAVSYNEQFFGPGTRLTVL.

In this sample, this clonotype turned up once. The chain has TRBV7-2 and TRBJ2-3; weak D call: TRBD2 (6 bases). Germline V gives CDR1 SGHTA, CDR2 FQGNSA. CDR3 length: 13 residues. Trimming pared 8 bases from V and 2 bases from J, leaving 11 bases between. The CDR3 coding sequence is TGTGCCAGCGCGCCGGGGGACACAGATACGCAGTATTTT. It encodes CASAPGDTDTQYF. The variable domain in full, completed from reference TRBV7-2 and TRBJ2-3, reads GAGVSQSPSNKVTEKGKDVELRCDPISGHTALYWYRQSLGQGLEFLIYFQGNSAPDKSGLPSDRFSAERTGGSVSTLTIQRTQQEDSAVYLCASAPGDTDTQYFGPGTRLTVL.

This clonotype has just a few counts. The chain joins TRBV28 to TRBJ2-7, with unresolved D. With 9 bases removed from V and 4 bases from J, the gap between germline ends came to 13 bases. The CDR3 loop spans 12 amino acids. Germline loops: CDR1 MDHEN, CDR2 SYDVKM. In DNA form, the CDR3 reads TGTGCCAGTTGTAGACACTATTACGAGCAGTACTTC. Translated: CASCRHYYEQYF.

This clonotype was observed a few times. V usage is TRBV14 and J usage is TRBJ2-7, with D possibly TRBD2 on 6 matching bases. CDR1 is SGHDN, CDR2 FVKESK, per germline. CDR3 length: 15 residues. The V and J ends lost 4 bases and 5 bases respectively, with 18 bases between them. CDR3 sequence reads: CASSPLREGRNEQYF. The CDR3 DNA is TGTGCCAGCAGCCCCCTCCGGGAAGGGAGGAACGAGCAGTACTTC.

CDR3 in DNA: TGTGCTGTACTGGGACAGGGGGATCAGCCCCAGCATTTT. Residues: CAVLGQGDQPQHF. The chain is built from TRBV28 and TRBJ1-5, with 11 bases identical to TRBD1. This CDR3 comprises 13 residues. The germline V gene has CDR1 MDHEN and CDR2 SYDVKM. The full variable domain, with the rest looked up from reference TRBV28 and TRBJ1-5, is DVKVTQSSRYLVKRTGEKVFLECVQDMDHENMFWYRQDPGLGLRLIYFSYDVKMKEKGDIPEGYSVSREKKERFSLILESASTNQTSMYLCAVLGQGDQPQHFGDGTRLSIL.

This chain joins TRBV12-3 or TRBV12-4 and TRBJ2-7; TRBD1 matches at 7 bases. The ends lost 6 bases at V and 3 bases at J; junction bases unmatched: 14. The CDR3 spans 16 residues. Here the CDR3 reads CASSFLAGTANYEQYF. CDR3 nucleotides: TGTGCCAGCAGCTTCCTCGCCGGGACAGCCAACTACGAGCAGTACTTC.

The chain combines TRBV28 with TRBJ1-1; weak D call: TRBD1 (5 bases). Germline-derived CDR1 and CDR2 are MDHEN and SYDVKM. The CDR3 is 14 amino acids. V gave up 3 bases and J gave up 6 bases, with 14 bases separating them. The CDR3 coding sequence is TGTGCCAGCAGTTTGGAGGCGGGGGAGTCTGAAGCTTTCTTT. The encoded protein is CASSLEAGESEAFF.

On this clonotype itself: One junction end does not reproduce the germline sequence, and a read error may be involved. V usage is TRBV18 and J usage is TRBJ1-1, with no clear D. The CDR3 has 12 amino acids. Looked up from germline, CDR1 is KGHSH and CDR2 is LQKENI. This CDR3 is CASSQVGYEVFF. Written as DNA, the CDR3 is TGTGCCAGCTCACAAGTGGGCTATGAAGTTTTCTTT.

The chain is built from TRBV7-2 and TRBJ1-2; D is ambiguous. The germline CDR1 and CDR2 sequences are SGHTA and FQGNSA. This CDR3 spans 14 amino acids. Deletions cut 0 bases from V and 5 bases from J, with 10 bases between. Written as DNA, the CDR3 is TGTGCCAGCAGCTTAGCGGGCAGAATTTATGGCTACACCTTC. Amino acids: CASSLAGRIYGYTF.

The V gene is TRBV25-1, the J gene TRBJ2-7; D may be TRBD1 (7 bases). The CDR3 loop spans 13 amino acids. The V gene lost 5 bases and the J gene lost 5 bases, with 13 bases spanning the gap. The germline V gene has CDR1 MGHDK and CDR2 SYGVNS. CDR3 in DNA: TGTGCCAGCAGTAGGAGGGGGCAGCACGAGCAGTACTTC. Its protein product is CASSRRGQHEQYF.

This chain joins TRBV5-1 and TRBJ2-5; 8 bases map to TRBD1. The CDR3 spans 15 residues. Trimming took 3 bases from V and 0 from J; bases not matched to a gene: 4. Germline CDR1 and CDR2: SGHRS and YFSETQ. The CDR3 loop reads CASSWMTGDQETQYF. The CDR3 DNA reads TGCGCCAGCAGCTGGATGACAGGGGACCAAGAGACCCAGTACTTC.

The V gene is TRBV6-5, the J gene TRBJ2-2; tentative D call: TRBD1 (5 bases). V lost 4 bases and J lost 4, with 16 bases in between. Germline CDR1 reads MNHEY; CDR2 reads SVGAGI. The CDR3 covers 16 residues. The CDR3 DNA is TGTGCCAGCAGTTTCGACAGATTTCAACGCACCGGGGAGCTGTTTTTT. Translation gives CASSFDRFQRTGELFF.

This clonotype was observed once. The chain links TRBV14 to TRBJ1-2; no clear D gene. The ends were cut back, 1 base at V and 2 bases at J, with 8 bases in the middle. Germline CDR1 is SGHDN and CDR2 is FVKESK. CDR3 length: 14 amino acids. The CDR3 reads CASSQALANYGYTF. CDR3 sequence (DNA): TGTGCCAGCAGCCAAGCTCTTGCGAACTATGGCTACACCTTC.

The chain carries TRBV12-3 or TRBV12-4 and TRBJ1-4; 10 bases align to TRBD1. The ends lost 6 bases at V and 6 bases at J; junction bases unmatched: 4. The CDR3 totals 14 residues. The CDR3 spells CASSDGTGDEKLFF. DNA for the CDR3: TGTGCCAGCAGCGACGGGACAGGGGATGAAAAACTGTTTTTT.

This clonotype was counted a single time. V is TRBV3-1 and J is TRBJ2-7, with a possible D match to TRBD1 (5 bases). This CDR3 has 15 residues. The V and J ends lost 0 bases and 2 bases respectively, with 11 bases between them. Germline-derived CDR1 and CDR2 are LGHDT and YNNKEL (reference sequence). The CDR3 sequence is CASSQEGASTYEQYF. In nucleotides, the CDR3 is TGTGCCAGCAGCCAAGAAGGGGCTTCTACCTACGAGCAGTACTTC.

The chain combines TRBV20-1 with TRBJ2-7, with 8 bases lining up with TRBD1. CDR1 is DFQATT and CDR2 is SNEGSKA in the germline V gene (reference sequence). With V trimmed by 0 bases and J by 5 bases, 6 bases remained unmatched. This CDR3 comprises 14 residues. The CDR3 sequence: CSARDDRTGNEQYF. The CDR3 DNA is TGCAGTGCTAGAGACGACCGGACAGGGAACGAGCAGTACTTC.

The V gene is TRBV5-4, the J gene TRBJ2-1; maybe TRBD2 (6 bases). Germline V gene data show CDR1 as SGHNT and CDR2 as YYREEE (reference sequence). The CDR3 is made up of 15 amino acids. The ends were cut back, 4 bases at V and 0 bases at J, with 11 bases in the middle. The CDR3 nucleotides are TGTGCCAGCAGCGGTGGGGGGAGCTCCTACAATGAGCAGTTCTTC. This sequence encodes CASSGGGSSYNEQFF.

This clonotype was found once. The rearrangement uses TRBV5-6 and TRBJ2-1, with 11 bases matching TRBD2. Trimming took 1 base from V and 3 from J; bases not matched to a gene: 6. CDR1 and CDR2 (germline): SGHDT, YYEEEE. The CDR3 has 17 residues. The CDR3 protein is CASSLMASGGNYNEQFF. The CDR3 nucleotides are TGTGCCAGCAGCTTGATGGCTAGCGGGGGGAACTACAATGAGCAGTTCTTC.

The chain links TRBV18 to TRBJ2-5; D uncertain. CDR3 length equals 14 residues. Trimming removed 4 bases at V and 1 base at J, with 10 bases between. Germline V lookup: CDR1 KGHSH, CDR2 LQKENI. The CDR3 spells CASSLQLGQETQYF. In DNA, the CDR3 is TGTGCCAGCTCACTACAATTGGGCCAAGAGACCCAGTACTTC.

The genes are TRBV7-9 and TRBJ2-1; TRBD2 matches 11 bases. Germline V CDR1 and CDR2: SEHNR, FQNEAQ (reference sequence). V gave up 6 bases and J gave up 3 bases; unmatched junction bases: 10. The CDR3 has 17 amino acids. The chain's CDR3 is CASREGRLAGSYNEQFF. The CDR3 DNA reads as TGTGCCAGCAGGGAAGGACGACTAGCGGGGAGCTACAATGAGCAGTTCTTC.

V is TRBV12-3 or TRBV12-4 and J is TRBJ2-2; 13 bases fit TRBD2. The CDR3 consists of 19 residues. Germline trimming cut 2 bases from V and 0 bases from J; bases unmatched to any gene: 6. The DNA for the CDR3 is TGTGCCAGCAGTTTACCCCAGGGACTAGCGGGGACGAACACCGGGGAGCTGTTTTTT. Protein: CASSLPQGLAGTNTGELFF.

The chain couples TRBV20-1 to TRBJ2-7; 9 positions agree with TRBD1. The V segment lost 2 bases and the J segment 3 bases; nucleotides outside the gene matches: 2. Looked up from germline, CDR1 is DFQATT and CDR2 is SNEGSKA (reference sequence). The CDR3 is 13 residues long. CDR3 loop: CSARLTGGYEQYF. In DNA, the CDR3 is TGCAGTGCTAGACTGACAGGGGGCTACGAGCAGTACTTC.

V and J are TRBV4-2 and TRBJ2-1; D gene unclear. The germline V gene encodes CDR1 LGHNA and CDR2 YNFKEQ. CDR3 size: 12 residues. Trimming took 4 bases from V and 2 from J, leaving 3 bases between them. In DNA, the CDR3 is TGTGCCAGCAGCCCTACCTACAATGAGCAGTTCTTC. It yields the protein CASSPTYNEQFF.

The CDR3 DNA is TGTGCCAGCAGTTACGGGGGGGTTCCGTCTGGGGCCAACGTCCTGACTTTC. It codes for CASSYGGVPSGANVLTF. The chain has TRBV6-2 or TRBV6-3 and TRBJ2-6, with TRBD2 identical over 7 bases. The V gene end was trimmed by 2 bases and the J gene end by 1 base; junction bases not matched to a gene: 5. The CDR3 runs to 17 residues. The germline V gene encodes CDR1 MNHEY and CDR2 SVGEGT.

The gene calls are TRBV5-1 and TRBJ2-6, with D perhaps assigned TRBD1 or TRBD2 (5 bases each). There are 15 residues in the CDR3. V was trimmed by 4 bases and J by 2 bases, leaving 10 bases between them. Germline V lookup: CDR1 SGHRS, CDR2 YFSETQ. The CDR3 DNA follows: TGCGCCAGCAGCGCTATGGGGGCTGGGGCCAACGTCCTGACTTTC. This gives the protein CASSAMGAGANVLTF.